This paragraph reports one T cell receptor beta chain. Its antigen remains unknown. This sample was included in a study of OX40 agonist ivuxolimab in advanced cancers. Whole-study results and caveats: Among patients with partial responses at 0.1-3.0 mg/kg, clonal expansion was among the lowest.

Produced via immunoSEQ multiplex PCR; TCRdb's table is partial and in-frame only. The data hold about 80,000 clones, with approximately 90% observed a single time. Trimming left V 5 bases short and J 1 base short, with 8 bases between. The CDR3 consists of 14 residues. CDR1 and CDR2 from the germline V gene are SGHTA and FQGTGA. The source of this sequence is an adult with an advanced solid tumor such as melanoma, head and neck, liver or kidney cancer. The chain combines TRBV7-3 with TRBJ2-2, with D hard to call. This specimen consisted of CD4+ or CD8+ T cells sorted from blood, obtained in a trial of the OX40 agonist ivuxolimab. The CDR3 DNA sequence: TGTGCCAGCAGCCCCTCTAGGAACACCGGGGAGCTGTTTTTT. This codes for CASSPSRNTGELFF.